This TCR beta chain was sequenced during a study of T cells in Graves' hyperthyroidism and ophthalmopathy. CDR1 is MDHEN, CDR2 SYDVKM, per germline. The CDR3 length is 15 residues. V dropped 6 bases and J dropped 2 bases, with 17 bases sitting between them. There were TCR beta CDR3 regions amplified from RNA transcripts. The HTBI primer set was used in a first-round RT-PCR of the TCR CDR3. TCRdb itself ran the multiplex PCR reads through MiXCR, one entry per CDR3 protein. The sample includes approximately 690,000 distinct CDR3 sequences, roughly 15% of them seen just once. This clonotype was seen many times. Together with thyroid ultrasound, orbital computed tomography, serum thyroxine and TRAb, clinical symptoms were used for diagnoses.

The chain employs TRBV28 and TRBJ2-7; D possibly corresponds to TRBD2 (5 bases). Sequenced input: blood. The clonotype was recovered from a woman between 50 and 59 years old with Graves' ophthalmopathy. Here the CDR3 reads CASSRQSDSAYEQYF. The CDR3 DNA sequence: TGTGCCAGCAGCCGCCAATCGGACTCAGCCTACGAGCAGTACTTC.